This T cell receptor (beta chain) derives from a study of OX40 agonist ivuxolimab in advanced cancers. Study as a whole: Ivuxolimab was delivered to patients intravenously every 2 weeks at doses spanning 0.01 to 10 mg/kg. Checkpoint inhibitors had been given previously to about 38% of patients.

Clones were sequenced by immunoSEQ multiplex PCR, and TCRdb holds only the in-frame ones, with some missing. The data contain tens of thousands of clones, 90% of them singletons. Germline CDR1 is MGHRA and CDR2 is YSYEKL. The CDR3 runs 15 residues. Trimming stripped 0 bases from V and 0 bases from J, with 3 bases between. The input for sequencing was CD4+ or CD8+ T cells sorted from blood, taken in a trial of the OX40 agonist ivuxolimab. This receptor was taken from an adult with an advanced solid tumor such as melanoma, head and neck, liver or kidney cancer. V gene TRBV4-1 combines with J gene TRBJ2-6; D remains unclear. The CDR3 reads CASSQEASGANVLTF. CDR3 DNA sequence: TGCGCCAGCAGCCAAGAAGCCTCTGGGGCCAACGTCCTGACTTTC.